This T cell receptor (beta chain) appears in the sequencing data of a study of early T cells in non-severe SARS-CoV-2 infection. Via MiXCR, TCRdb re-called the 5' RACE reads, giving one row per CDR3 protein. The sample records 75,000 to 100,000 distinct CDR3 sequences, approximately 15% being singletons. This clonotype was observed a few times. The V end lost 1 base, the J end lost 8 bases, and 14 bases lay between the germline ends. The CDR3 totals 14 residues. Germline V CDR1 and CDR2: LGHNA, YNFKEQ. The chain employs TRBV4-2 and TRBJ1-1; the D is unclear. This sequence originates from an adult who was a healthcare worker with PCR-confirmed SARS-CoV-2 infection or an uninfected control (not recorded which). Sequencing input: whole blood. This CDR3 reads CASSQGRGGQEAFF. As DNA, the CDR3 is TGTGCCAGCAGCCAAGGAAGAGGTGGGCAGGAAGCTTTCTTT.